This passage covers 26 T cell receptor beta chains from one sample sequenced in a study of T-cell memory formation after mild COVID-19. TCRdb re-analysed the 5' RACE reads in MiXCR, keeping a single row per CDR3 protein. This sample has under 550,000 distinct CDR3 sequences, with approximately 19% found just once. The sequenced material came from PBMCs or a T cell subset sorted from them (not recorded which). The receptors were sampled from a man younger than 35 who had mild COVID-19 (a few samples of this study predate the infection). Cell type and time point are not known.

The table lists this clonotype with a few counts. V usage is TRBV7-9 and J usage is TRBJ1-2, with D unclear. The V gene lost 0 bases and the J gene lost 2 bases, with 10 bases spanning the gap. CDR3 length: 15 residues. Germline V gives CDR1 SEHNR, CDR2 FQNEAQ (reference sequence). CDR3 sequence reads: CASSLAIIANYGYTF. As DNA, the CDR3 is TGTGCCAGCAGCTTAGCGATTATTGCCAACTATGGCTACACCTTC.

J is TRBJ1-6 and V is TRBV25-1, with 11 bases matching TRBD1. V dropped 5 bases and J dropped 13; count of bases not matched to a gene: 7. CDR1 is MGHDK and CDR2 is SYGVNS in the germline V gene. CDR3 size: 14 residues. This CDR3 reads CASSPGTGGRPLHF. The CDR3 nucleotides are TGTGCCAGCAGTCCCGGGACAGGGGGTAGGCCCCTCCACTTT.

This clonotype has only a few counts. This chain joins TRBV3-1 and TRBJ2-3; TRBD2 is a possible D gene (7 bases). V was trimmed by 4 bases and J by 4 bases, leaving 18 bases between them. The CDR3 contains 16 residues. Germline V lookup: CDR1 LGHDT, CDR2 YNNKEL (reference sequence). The DNA for the CDR3 is TGTGCCAGCAGCCCTGCGGGGGCGGGGGTCGCAGATACGCAGTATTTT. Protein product: CASSPAGAGVADTQYF.

This clonotype appeared a few times. The DNA of the CDR3 is TGCGCCAGCAGCCATCCAGCTCGCGGCCCTAACAAAAACATTCAGTACTTC. Translating it yields CASSHPARGPNKNIQYF. The chain combines TRBV5-1 with TRBJ2-4; D unclear. This CDR3 has 17 residues. V gave up 4 bases and J gave up 3 bases, with 20 bases separating them. Germline V lookup: CDR1 SGHRS, CDR2 YFSETQ.

V usage is TRBV9 and J usage is TRBJ2-5; D gene unclear. With 3 bases removed from V and 7 bases from J, the gap between germline ends came to 10 bases. The CDR3 consists of 12 residues. Germline V gene data show CDR1 as SGDLS and CDR2 as YYNGEE. The CDR3 DNA follows: TGTGCCAGCAGCGCTCACGGCGGGACCCAGTACTTC. Protein product: CASSAHGGTQYF. Combining the CDR3 with reference TRBV9 and TRBJ2-5 gives the whole variable domain DSGVTQTPKHLITATGQRVTLRCSPRSGDLSVYWYQQSLDQGLQFLIQYYNGEERAKGNILERFSAQQFPDLHSELNLSSLELGDSALYFCASSAHGGTQYFGPGTRLLVL.

With regard to this clonotype: A much larger clone sits a single nucleotide away, making a read error possible. V usage is TRBV12-3 or TRBV12-4 and J usage is TRBJ1-1; possible D gene TRBD1, 5 bases. The CDR3 runs 14 residues. Written as DNA, the CDR3 is TGTGACAGCAGTGCCAGGGCTTTGGGCACTGAAGCTTTCTTT. Translation gives CDSSARALGTEAFF.

For this clonotype: One end of the junction fails to match germline, which may point to a read error. The chain employs TRBV12-3 or TRBV12-4 and TRBJ2-5, with 9 bases matching TRBD1. This CDR3 is built from 15 residues. The CDR3 reads CASSLFSGQGETQYF. CDR3 DNA sequence: TGTGCCAGTAGTTTGTTTTCGGGACAGGGAGAGACCCAGTACTTC.

The genes are TRBV9 and TRBJ2-2; 9 bases line up with TRBD2. Trimming at V came to 4 bases and at J to 4 bases, leaving 8 bases not matched to a gene. Germline assignment: CDR1 SGDLS and CDR2 YYNGEE. CDR3 length equals 16 residues. The CDR3 DNA reads TGTGCCAGCAGCCCCCTGACTAGCGGATTCACCGGGGAGCTGTTTTTT. As protein: CASSPLTSGFTGELFF. Using reference TRBV9 and TRBJ2-2 for the parts outside the CDR3, the full variable domain is DSGVTQTPKHLITATGQRVTLRCSPRSGDLSVYWYQQSLDQGLQFLIQYYNGEERAKGNILERFSAQQFPDLHSELNLSSLELGDSALYFCASSPLTSGFTGELFFGEGSRLTVL.

This clonotype was picked up a small number of times. V is TRBV29-1 and J is TRBJ2-3; TRBD2 agrees at 10 bases. The CDR3 has 15 amino acids. Trimming removed 3 bases from V and 2 bases from J; junction bases left unmatched: 5. Germline lookup yields CDR1 SQVTM and CDR2 ANQGSEA. The CDR3 is CSVEASGGATDTQYF. Written as DNA, the CDR3 is TGCAGCGTTGAGGCTAGCGGGGGCGCCACAGATACGCAGTATTTT.

The CDR3 DNA reads as TGTGCCAGCAGCCCTCTCATGGCGGGGGGTACCCCTACGCAGTATTTT. As protein: CASSPLMAGGTPTQYF. The V call is TRBV7-6, the J call TRBJ2-3; 8 nucleotides agree with TRBD2. CDR1 and CDR2 from the germline V gene are SGHVS and FNYEAQ. Trimming at V came to 5 bases and at J to 8 bases, leaving 15 bases not matched to a gene. This CDR3 is 16 amino acids long.

In this sample, this clonotype turned up a few times. The V call is TRBV20-1, the J call TRBJ2-3; 10 nucleotides line up with TRBD2. Per the germline V gene, CDR1 is DFQATT and CDR2 is SNEGSKA (reference sequence). V shed 6 bases, J shed 5 bases, and the junction held 8 bases outside the gene matches. CDR3 size: 14 residues. DNA of the CDR3: TGCAGTGCCCCCCGGGCTAGCGGGGGAGATACGCAGTATTTT. Its translation is CSAPRASGGDTQYF.

This chain joins TRBV12-3 or TRBV12-4 and TRBJ1-5, with 7 bases aligning to TRBD1. The length of the CDR3 is 16 residues. Trimming removed 2 bases from V and 2 bases from J; junction bases left unmatched: 6. CDR3 residues: CASSLPTGFGNQPQHF. CDR3 DNA: TGTGCCAGCAGTTTACCGACAGGGTTTGGCAATCAGCCCCAGCATTTT.

The genes are TRBV6-5 and TRBJ2-7; D may be TRBD1 (7 bases). Germline V gene lookup returns CDR1 MNHEY and CDR2 SVGAGI. The V end lost 3 bases, the J end lost 2 bases, and 14 bases lay between the germline ends. The CDR3 loop spans 15 amino acids. The CDR3 region has the DNA TGTGCCAGCAGTTATCAGGGGGGAGCCCCCTACGAGCAGTACTTC. Protein product: CASSYQGGAPYEQYF.

This clonotype was seen a handful of times. The V and J genes are TRBV10-3 and TRBJ2-7; TRBD1 matches 9 bases. J lost 4 bases, V lost 6 bases, and 4 bases had no gene match. The CDR3 sequence is 13 residues long. Looked up from germline, CDR1 is ENHRY and CDR2 is SYGVKD. As DNA, the CDR3 is TGTGCCATCAGAGGGGGACAGGGATACGAGCAGTACGTC. Translation: CAIRGGQGYEQYV.

This clonotype was picked up a small number of times. The genes are TRBV28 and TRBJ2-3; TRBD1 might be the D (8 bases). The CDR3 is made up of 15 amino acids. Germline CDR1 reads MDHEN; CDR2 reads SYDVKM. Trimming left V 9 bases short and J 4 bases short, with 20 bases between. CDR3 amino acids: CASSSRQGRADTQYF. In DNA, the CDR3 is TGTGCCAGTTCCTCAAGACAGGGGAGGGCAGATACGCAGTATTTT.

In this sample, this clonotype turned up a few times. This rearrangement joins TRBV12-3 or TRBV12-4 to TRBJ1-2; D is unresolved. This CDR3 is 14 amino acids long. Trimming took 8 bases from V and 4 from J, leaving 17 bases between them. The CDR3 DNA reads TGTGCCAGCCAGCGGTCTCCAACAACCTATGGCTACACCTTC. This gives the protein CASQRSPTTYGYTF.

The chain uses TRBV15 and TRBJ2-1; D is unresolved. Germline loops: CDR1 LNHNV, CDR2 YYDKDF (reference sequence). The CDR3 totals 11 residues. Deletions cut 5 bases from V and 7 bases from J, with 6 bases between. The chain's CDR3 is CATSSPNEQFF. CDR3 DNA sequence: TGTGCCACCAGCTCACCAAATGAGCAGTTCTTC.

This sequence joins TRBV6-5 and TRBJ2-1; D uncertain. The germline V gene has CDR1 MNHEY and CDR2 SVGAGI. The V end lost 4 bases, the J end lost 8 bases, and 9 bases lay between the germline ends. The CDR3 is made up of 12 amino acids. CDR3 sequence reads: CASSSGFHEQFF. The CDR3 nucleotides read TGTGCCAGCAGTTCCGGGTTCCATGAGCAGTTCTTC.

The chain has TRBV30 and TRBJ1-2; weak D call: TRBD1 (5 bases). Germline V gene lookup returns CDR1 GTSNPN and CDR2 SVGIG (reference sequence). This CDR3 has 13 residues. Trimming stripped 2 bases from V and 8 bases from J, with 15 bases between. CDR3 amino acids: CAWSPGPRRGYTF. For the CDR3, the DNA is TGTGCCTGGAGTCCGGGACCCCGTAGGGGCTACACCTTC.

Only a few counts were recorded for this clonotype. The chain recombines TRBV19 with TRBJ1-1, with a possible D match to TRBD1 (5 bases). The germline V gene encodes CDR1 LNHDA and CDR2 SQIVND (reference sequence). The CDR3 consists of 15 residues. V lost 7 bases and J 6 bases, leaving 21 bases between the germline ends. The CDR3 nucleotides read TGTGCCAGTACAACTATCCGGACGGGGCAGGCTGAAGCTTTCTTT. Residues: CASTTIRTGQAEAFF.

The J gene is TRBJ1-2, the V gene TRBV6-6, with D maybe TRBD1 (6 bases). V was pared by 6 bases and J by 4 bases, with 12 bases between. This CDR3 contains 13 residues. CDR1 is MNHNY and CDR2 is SVGAGI in the germline V gene (reference sequence). In nucleotides, the CDR3 is TGTGCCAGCAGGACCGACAGGACCTATGGCTACACCTTC. Protein: CASRTDRTYGYTF.

The chain joins TRBV5-1 to TRBJ2-7, with a weak D call TRBD1 (6 bases). V shed 4 bases and J shed 0 bases, with 14 bases lying between them. This CDR3 has 15 amino acids. Germline V gene sequence: CDR1 SGHRS, CDR2 YFSETQ. The CDR3 region is CASSPLQGSSYEQYF. Here the CDR3 DNA reads TGCGCCAGCAGCCCCTTACAGGGAAGCTCCTACGAGCAGTACTTC.

V gene TRBV5-1 combines with J gene TRBJ2-1, with 7 bases aligning to TRBD1. Trimming at V came to 0 bases and at J to 5 bases, leaving 2 bases not matched to a gene. The CDR3 has 14 amino acids. Per germline, CDR1 SGHRS and CDR2 YFSETQ. CDR3 region: CASSLGDSHNEQFF. The DNA of the CDR3 is TGCGCCAGCAGCTTGGGGGACAGCCACAATGAGCAGTTCTTC.

The chain couples TRBV6-2 or TRBV6-3 to TRBJ2-7, with 11 bases fitting TRBD2. The CDR3 is made up of 15 amino acids. CDR1 is MNHEY, CDR2 SVGEGT, per germline. V lost 2 bases and J lost 3; bases outside the gene matches: 3. As DNA, the CDR3 is TGTGCCAGCAGTTACCGGGGGACTAGCGGCTACGAGCAGTACTTC. Translation gives CASSYRGTSGYEQYF.

In its sample, this clonotype was seen many times. The chain combines TRBV20-1 with TRBJ2-1, with D perhaps matching TRBD2 (5 bases). The CDR3 is 13 residues long. The V end lost 7 bases, the J end lost 2 bases, and 12 bases lay between the germline ends. CDR1 and CDR2 from the germline V gene are DFQATT and SNEGSKA (reference sequence). The CDR3 reads CSGLAGTYNEQFF. The CDR3 nucleotides read TGCAGTGGCTTGGCGGGTACCTACAATGAGCAGTTCTTC.

The CDR3 DNA sequence: TGCGCCAGCAGCCAAGATGTAGGGGACAGGGCTAACTATGGCTACACCTTC. Amino acid sequence: CASSQDVGDRANYGYTF. The chain uses TRBV4-3 and TRBJ1-2; 9 bases fit TRBD1. The J segment lost 0 bases and the V segment lost 0 bases, leaving 5 bases of the junction unmatched. The CDR3 runs 17 residues. CDR1 and CDR2 from the germline V gene are LGHNA and YSLEER.